The rows below give T cell receptor beta chains drawn from one sample of a study of tumor-infiltrating lymphocytes in primary liver carcinoma. TCRdb re-called the multiplex PCR reads with MiXCR, one entry per CDR3 protein. The sample shows hundreds of thousands of distinct CDR3 sequences, 58% of them seen only once. Sample: peripheral blood. The receptors were gathered from a woman under 40 with primary liver carcinoma and hepatitis B virus infection. Each CDR3 is given with its conserved first and last residue. D genes are given only for firm matches. Rows give clone size only sometimes, using once, few, many, or a class for an expanded clone.

v_call: TRBV30; j_call: TRBJ1-5; clone_size: .; d_call: .; cdr3_aa: CAWSFQFHGQPQHF; cdr3_nt: TGTGCCTGGAGTTTTCAGTTCCACGGGCAGCCCCAGCATTTT
v_call: TRBV6-6; j_call: TRBJ1-6; clone_size: many; d_call: .; cdr3_aa: CASSYPTRGSNSPLHF; cdr3_nt: TGTGCCAGCAGTTACCCGACCAGGGGTTCAAATTCACCCCTCCACTTT
v_call: TRBV5-5; j_call: TRBJ1-6; clone_size: .; d_call: .; cdr3_aa: CASSLDFVGRQNSPLHF; cdr3_nt: TGTGCCAGCAGCTTGGACTTCGTGGGCCGCCAGAATTCACCCCTCCACTTT
v_call: TRBV6-5; j_call: TRBJ2-2; clone_size: few; d_call: TRBD1; cdr3_aa: CASSRTGKGTGELFF; cdr3_nt: TGTGCCAGCAGTCGGACAGGAAAGGGGACCGGGGAGCTGTTTTTT
v_call: TRBV5-1; j_call: TRBJ2-3; clone_size: few; d_call: TRBD1; cdr3_aa: CASSLGHRDRPTDTQYF; cdr3_nt: TGCGCCAGCAGCTTGGGACACCGGGACAGGCCCACAGATACGCAGTATTTT
v_call: TRBV6-5; j_call: TRBJ2-3; clone_size: few; d_call: .; cdr3_aa: CASSRQFSTDTQYF; cdr3_nt: TGTGCCAGCAGTCGACAGTTTAGCACAGATACGCAGTATTTT
v_call: TRBV12-3/TRBV12-4; j_call: TRBJ2-7; clone_size: .; d_call: TRBD2; cdr3_aa: CASSLASGRYEQYF; cdr3_nt: TGTGCCAGCAGTTTAGCTAGCGGGAGATACGAGCAGTACTTC
v_call: TRBV19; j_call: TRBJ2-3; clone_size: .; d_call: TRBD1; cdr3_aa: CASSSGQGLFTDTQYF; cdr3_nt: TGTGCCAGTAGTTCGGGACAGGGTTTGTTCACAGATACGCAGTATTTT
v_call: TRBV30; j_call: TRBJ2-1; clone_size: once; d_call: .; cdr3_aa: CAWSVGGRGPFF; cdr3_nt: TGTGCCTGGAGTGTAGGAGGGAGGGGGCCGTTCTTC
v_call: TRBV29-1; j_call: TRBJ2-5; clone_size: .; d_call: .; cdr3_aa: CSGSTTPGTRYF; cdr3_nt: TGCAGCGGTTCGACAACCCCAGGGACCCGGTACTTC
v_call: TRBV5-5; j_call: TRBJ2-1; clone_size: many; d_call: TRBD2; cdr3_aa: CASSYAGGSYNEQFF; cdr3_nt: TGTGCCAGCAGTTACGCGGGAGGGTCCTACAATGAGCAGTTCTTC
v_call: TRBV6-6; j_call: TRBJ2-5; clone_size: many; d_call: .; cdr3_aa: CASTRGRIQETQYF; cdr3_nt: TGTGCCAGCACTCGCGGGCGGATCCAAGAGACCCAGTACTTC
v_call: TRBV11-2; j_call: TRBJ2-5; clone_size: few; d_call: TRBD1; cdr3_aa: CASRRPGQGARGETQYF; cdr3_nt: TGTGCCAGCAGAAGACCGGGACAGGGGGCCCGAGGAGAGACCCAGTACTTC
v_call: TRBV12-3/TRBV12-4; j_call: TRBJ1-5; clone_size: .; d_call: TRBD1; cdr3_aa: CASSGTGGHSNQPQHF; cdr3_nt: TGTGCCAGCAGTGGGACAGGGGGCCATAGCAATCAGCCCCAGCATTTT
v_call: TRBV4-3; j_call: TRBJ1-4; clone_size: .; d_call: .; cdr3_aa: CASSHFTATNEKPFF; cdr3_nt: TGCGCCAGCAGCCACTTCACAGCAACTAATGAGAAACCGTTTTTT
v_call: TRBV12-3/TRBV12-4; j_call: TRBJ2-3; clone_size: .; d_call: TRBD2; cdr3_aa: CASSPLAGGRDTQYF; cdr3_nt: TGTGCCAGCAGTCCTCTAGCGGGAGGGAGGGATACGCAGTATTTT
v_call: TRBV6-5; j_call: TRBJ2-2; clone_size: .; d_call: .; cdr3_aa: CASSYAPRSGSGELFF; cdr3_nt: TGTGCCAGCAGTTACGCCCCTAGGTCCGGCAGCGGGGAGCTGTTTTTT
v_call: TRBV12-3/TRBV12-4; j_call: TRBJ2-7; clone_size: .; d_call: .; cdr3_aa: CASSDSMFYEQYF; cdr3_nt: TGTGCCAGCAGTGACAGCATGTTCTACGAGCAGTACTTC
v_call: TRBV29-1; j_call: TRBJ2-7; clone_size: many; d_call: .; cdr3_aa: CSVWELGDGQYF; cdr3_nt: TGCAGCGTTTGGGAACTAGGCGACGGGCAGTACTTC
v_call: TRBV4-2; j_call: TRBJ2-1; clone_size: .; d_call: .; cdr3_aa: CARSQDWSRYNKQFF; cdr3_nt: TGTGCCAGGAGCCAAGATTGGTCACGTTACAATAAGCAGTTCTTC
v_call: TRBV6-2/TRBV6-3; j_call: TRBJ2-3; clone_size: .; d_call: .; cdr3_aa: CASWGQNQPQYF; cdr3_nt: TGTGCCAGTTGGGGGCAGAATCAGCCCCAGTATTTT
v_call: TRBV6-5; j_call: TRBJ2-1; clone_size: few; d_call: TRBD2; cdr3_aa: CASSYSRLAGTYNEQFF; cdr3_nt: TGTGCCAGCAGTTACTCGAGACTAGCGGGAACATACAATGAGCAGTTCTTC
v_call: TRBV6-5; j_call: TRBJ2-2; clone_size: .; d_call: TRBD2; cdr3_aa: CASKGRGSKAGELFF; cdr3_nt: TGTGCCAGCAAGGGGAGGGGCTCGAAGGCCGGGGAGCTGTTTTTT
v_call: TRBV29-1; j_call: TRBJ1-1; clone_size: many; d_call: .; cdr3_aa: CSAPDGNTEAFF; cdr3_nt: TGCAGCGCCCCGGACGGTAACACTGAAGCTTTCTTT
v_call: TRBV11-2; j_call: TRBJ2-7; clone_size: .; d_call: TRBD2; cdr3_aa: CANSPGLDREQYF; cdr3_nt: TGTGCCAACAGCCCGGGACTAGATCGCGAGCAGTACTTC
v_call: TRBV7-9; j_call: TRBJ1-1; clone_size: .; d_call: TRBD1; cdr3_aa: CASRRTGDVYLNTEAFF; cdr3_nt: TGTGCCAGCAGACGGACAGGGGACGTATACCTGAACACTGAAGCTTTCTTT
v_call: TRBV13; j_call: TRBJ1-1; clone_size: .; d_call: TRBD1; cdr3_aa: CASYRDRAPEAFF; cdr3_nt: TGTGCCTCCTACCGGGACAGGGCCCCTGAAGCTTTCTTT
v_call: TRBV11-1; j_call: TRBJ2-3; clone_size: .; d_call: .; cdr3_aa: CVSSQVGRMADTQYF; cdr3_nt: TGTGTCAGCAGTCAGGTGGGAAGGATGGCAGATACGCAGTATTTT
v_call: TRBV11-2; j_call: TRBJ2-7; clone_size: many; d_call: TRBD1; cdr3_aa: CASSPTPGQAGYEQYF; cdr3_nt: TGTGCCAGCAGCCCCACTCCGGGACAGGCAGGCTACGAGCAGTACTTC
v_call: TRBV7-8; j_call: TRBJ1-1; clone_size: .; d_call: TRBD1; cdr3_aa: CASSPTGSFRNTEAFF; cdr3_nt: TGTGCCAGCAGCCCGACAGGGTCTTTTAGGAACACTGAAGCTTTCTTT
v_call: TRBV6-1; j_call: TRBJ2-7; clone_size: .; d_call: TRBD1; cdr3_aa: CASTEGGTVVNHEQYF; cdr3_nt: TGTGCCAGCACCGAAGGTGGGACAGTAGTGAACCACGAGCAGTACTTC
v_call: TRBV6-5; j_call: TRBJ1-5; clone_size: .; d_call: .; cdr3_aa: CAIQSGGQYYQAQHF; cdr3_nt: TGTGCCATTCAAAGTGGCGGACAATATTATCAGGCCCAGCATTTT
v_call: TRBV28; j_call: TRBJ2-4; clone_size: .; d_call: .; cdr3_aa: CASSIQGLDIQYF; cdr3_nt: TGTGCCAGCAGTATACAGGGATTAGACATTCAGTACTTC
v_call: TRBV12-3/TRBV12-4; j_call: TRBJ2-1; clone_size: few; d_call: TRBD2; cdr3_aa: CASAGLAGYNEQLF; cdr3_nt: TGTGCCAGCGCGGGACTAGCGGGGTACAATGAGCAGCTCTTC
v_call: TRBV20-1; j_call: TRBJ2-3; clone_size: .; d_call: .; cdr3_aa: CSARGTDTQYF; cdr3_nt: TGCAGTGCTAGGGGAACAGATACGCAGTATTTT
v_call: TRBV11-3; j_call: TRBJ2-5; clone_size: few; d_call: TRBD2; cdr3_aa: CANSFASGSVETQYF; cdr3_nt: TGTGCCAACAGCTTCGCCAGCGGGAGCGTTGAGACCCAGTACTTC
v_call: TRBV11-2; j_call: TRBJ2-3; clone_size: .; d_call: .; cdr3_aa: CSSSPSETSSTDTQYF; cdr3_nt: TGTTCCAGCAGCCCGAGTGAGACGTCGAGCACAGATACACAGTATTTT
v_call: TRBV12-3/TRBV12-4; j_call: TRBJ2-1; clone_size: .; d_call: TRBD2; cdr3_aa: CASNPGLGAYNEQLF; cdr3_nt: TGTGCCAGCAACCCCGGACTAGGGGCCTACAATGAGCAGCTCTTC
v_call: TRBV5-6; j_call: TRBJ2-1; clone_size: .; d_call: .; cdr3_aa: CTSRNLGEPYYNEQFF; cdr3_nt: TGTACCAGCAGAAACCTCGGGGAGCCGTACTACAATGAGCAGTTCTTC
v_call: TRBV11-3; j_call: TRBJ2-1; clone_size: many; d_call: .; cdr3_aa: CASSQGSKAGDEQFF; cdr3_nt: TGTGCCAGCAGCCAAGGGTCAAAAGCCGGCGATGAGCAGTTCTTC
v_call: TRBV6-4; j_call: TRBJ2-1; clone_size: .; d_call: TRBD2; cdr3_aa: CASRSLAGGINEQFF; cdr3_nt: TGTGCCAGCAGATCACTAGCGGGAGGGATCAATGAGCAGTTCTTC
v_call: TRBV6-2/TRBV6-3; j_call: TRBJ2-7; clone_size: .; d_call: TRBD2; cdr3_aa: CTSRGTSGRDVHEQYF; cdr3_nt: TGTACCAGTAGAGGGACTAGCGGGAGGGACGTCCACGAGCAGTACTTC
v_call: TRBV4-1; j_call: TRBJ2-1; clone_size: .; d_call: TRBD2; cdr3_aa: CASSQEGGRARERFF; cdr3_nt: TGCGCCAGCAGCCAAGAAGGCGGGAGGGCCAGAGAGCGGTTCTTC
v_call: TRBV4-3; j_call: TRBJ2-3; clone_size: many; d_call: TRBD2; cdr3_aa: CASSQVALAGDGLTDTQYF; cdr3_nt: TGCGCCAGCAGCCAAGTAGCCCTAGCGGGAGATGGGTTGACAGATACGCAGTATTTT
v_call: TRBV29-1; j_call: TRBJ2-7; clone_size: once; d_call: .; cdr3_aa: CSIEGGLYEQYF; cdr3_nt: TGCAGCATTGAAGGGGGGCTTTACGAGCAGTACTTC
v_call: TRBV28; j_call: TRBJ2-1; clone_size: few; d_call: TRBD1; cdr3_aa: CASSSPLPGQGALNEQFF; cdr3_nt: TGTGCCAGCAGTTCCCCCCTTCCGGGACAGGGCGCACTCAATGAGCAGTTCTTC
v_call: TRBV5-1; j_call: TRBJ2-5; clone_size: .; d_call: .; cdr3_aa: CASSLRRGRETQYF; cdr3_nt: TGCGCCAGCAGCCTCCGACGGGGTCGGGAGACCCAGTACTTC
v_call: TRBV11-3; j_call: TRBJ2-7; clone_size: many; d_call: .; cdr3_aa: CASSLNLQAYEQYF; cdr3_nt: TGTGCCAGCAGCCTCAATCTACAGGCCTACGAGCAGTACTTC
v_call: TRBV9; j_call: TRBJ2-3; clone_size: once; d_call: TRBD1; cdr3_aa: CASSVGGGSSTDTQYF; cdr3_nt: TGTGCCAGCAGCGTAGGAGGGGGCTCTAGCACAGATACGCAGTATTTT
v_call: TRBV6-5; j_call: TRBJ1-3; clone_size: .; d_call: .; cdr3_aa: CASNPGGQWGNTIYF; cdr3_nt: TGTGCCAGCAATCCTGGGGGACAATGGGGAAACACCATATATTTT
v_call: TRBV28; j_call: TRBJ2-1; clone_size: .; d_call: .; cdr3_aa: CASSLPQAYEQFF; cdr3_nt: TGTGCCAGCAGTTTGCCACAGGCGTATGAGCAGTTCTTC